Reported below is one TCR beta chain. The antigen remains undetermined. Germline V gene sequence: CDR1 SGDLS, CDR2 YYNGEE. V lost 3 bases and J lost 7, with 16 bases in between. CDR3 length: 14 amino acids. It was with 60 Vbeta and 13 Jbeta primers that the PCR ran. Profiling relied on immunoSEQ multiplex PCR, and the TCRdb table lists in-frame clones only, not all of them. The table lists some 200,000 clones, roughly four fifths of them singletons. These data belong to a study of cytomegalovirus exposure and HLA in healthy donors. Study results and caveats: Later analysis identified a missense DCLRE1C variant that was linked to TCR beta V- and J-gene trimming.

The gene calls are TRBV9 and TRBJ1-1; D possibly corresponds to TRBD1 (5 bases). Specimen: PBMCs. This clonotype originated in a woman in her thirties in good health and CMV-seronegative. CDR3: CASSEQGPGDEAFF. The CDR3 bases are TGTGCCAGCAGCGAGCAGGGCCCAGGAGATGAAGCTTTCTTT. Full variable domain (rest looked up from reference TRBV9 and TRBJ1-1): DSGVTQTPKHLITATGQRVTLRCSPRSGDLSVYWYQQSLDQGLQFLIQYYNGEERAKGNILERFSAQQFPDLHSELNLSSLELGDSALYFCASSEQGPGDEAFFGQGTRLTVV.